The present TCR beta chain was sequenced within a study of cytomegalovirus exposure and HLA in healthy donors. Whole-study findings and limits: For cytomegalovirus status, the classifier reportedly gave diagnoses with high specificity and sensitivity.

V shed 5 bases and J shed 2 bases, with 19 bases lying between them. Germline lookup yields CDR1 MDHEN and CDR2 SYDVKM. This CDR3 spans 16 amino acids. About this clone itself: Its matching antigen is unknown.

Here immunoSEQ multiplex PCR was the method, and the copy in TCRdb shows in-frame clones only, minus some. Of around 220,000 clones in the sample, about 86% were seen once. This TCR derives from a woman between 18 and 29 years old in good health and CMV-seronegative. The chain links TRBV28 to TRBJ2-7; perhaps TRBD2 as D (5 bases). Source material: PBMCs. CDR3 sequence: CASSPLRSGPTYEQYF. In DNA, the CDR3 is TGTGCCAGCAGTCCGCTCAGGAGCGGCCCTACCTACGAGCAGTACTTC.